The clone carrying this TCR beta chain was counted only a few times. Its cognate antigen is unknown. This record comes from a study of siplizumab effects on memory and regulatory T cells. Findings and limits, study-wide: Sequences below about 10^-5 frequency were poorly captured. As a result, only a minor fraction of alloreactive clones mapped to unstimulated subsets.

The CDR3 consists of 12 residues. Between the trimmed V and J ends, which lost 3 bases and 6 bases, there was a span of 7 bases. Germline lookup yields CDR1 KGHSH and CDR2 LQKENI. Repertoires were generated with immunoSEQ multiplex PCR, while TCRdb's copy carries only in-frame clones and drops some. The table lists approximately 100,000 clones, approximately 94% of them singletons. The rearrangement joins TRBV18 to TRBJ2-3; D gene unclear. Sample: Tregs sorted from blood. The receptor was derived from a human donor in good health. The CDR3 region is CASSPGRDTQYF. CDR3 coding DNA: TGTGCCAGCTCACCCGGCCGGGATACGCAGTATTTT.